This TCR beta chain originates from a study of T cells in Graves' hyperthyroidism and ophthalmopathy. Study-level points and caveats: Most clonotypes expanded in thyroid above 0.001 were likewise present in blood. Before onset, ophthalmopathy was predicted by the model a median approximately 6.5 months earlier.

Trimming removed 0 bases at V and 7 bases at J, with 7 bases between. The CDR3 runs to 13 residues. Germline V lookup: CDR1 LGHNA, CDR2 YSLEER. Remarks on this clonotype: Its target is unknown.

RNA transcripts gave rise to amplified TCR beta CDR3 regions. The HTBI primer set drove a first-round RT-PCR of the TCR CDR3. One entry per CDR3 protein, called by TCRdb with MiXCR from the multiplex PCR reads. This sample carries about 640,000 distinct CDR3 sequences, less than 25% of them seen once, and the ten largest clones take under 35%. Enrolled ophthalmopathy patients presented with a Clinical Activity Score of at least 3, a NOSPECS grade of at least 4, and disease duration under 3 months. Uncontrolled infections, other autoimmune diseases, pregnancy or lactation led to exclusion of patients.

V and J are TRBV4-3 and TRBJ2-1; D unclear. Sequences were obtained from blood. This receptor was identified in a man aged 25-45 years with Graves' ophthalmopathy. The CDR3 spells CASSQENGNEQFF. CDR3 nucleotide sequence: TGCGCCAGCAGCCAAGAAAACGGGAATGAGCAGTTCTTC.